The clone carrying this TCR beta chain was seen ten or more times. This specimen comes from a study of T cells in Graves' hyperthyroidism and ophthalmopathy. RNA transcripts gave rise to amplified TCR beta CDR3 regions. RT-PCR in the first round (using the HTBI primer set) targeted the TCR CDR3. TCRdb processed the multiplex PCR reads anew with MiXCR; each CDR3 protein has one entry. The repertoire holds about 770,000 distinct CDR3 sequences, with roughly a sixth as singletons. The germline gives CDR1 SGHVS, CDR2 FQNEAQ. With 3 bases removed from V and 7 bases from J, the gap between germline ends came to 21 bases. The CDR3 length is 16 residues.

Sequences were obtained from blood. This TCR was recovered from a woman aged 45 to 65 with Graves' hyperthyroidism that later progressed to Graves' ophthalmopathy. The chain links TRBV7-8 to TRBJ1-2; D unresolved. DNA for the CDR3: TGTGCCAGCAGCTTTCTAGCGGTCGGCGGTTATGGTGGCTACACCTTC. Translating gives CASSFLAVGGYGGYTF.